These T cell receptor beta chains were read from a single sample in a study of blood T cells in healthy people across ages. MiXCR was run by TCRdb on the 5' RACE reads, yielding one entry per CDR3 protein. The sample records about 1 million distinct CDR3 sequences, approximately 26% being singletons. These data also featured in a second study, about T cells of mothers and their children.

The specimen sequenced was blood. The receptor set was obtained from a girl aged 2 to 10 in good health. Each CDR3 is given with its conserved first and last residue. Fields, in order: V gene, D gene, clone size, J gene, CDR3 protein, CDR3 DNA. The D gene is left open where the match is weak. The size entry is marked missing in some rows and otherwise reads once, few, many or a size class.

>TRBV6-5|NA|NA|TRBJ1-1
CASSSPGGDEAFF
TGTGCCAGCAGTTCCCCGGGGGGGGATGAAGCTTTCTTT
>TRBV24-1|NA|few|TRBJ2-1
CATSDLGQLVDEQFF
TGTGCCACCAGTGATTTGGGACAGCTGGTAGATGAGCAGTTCTTC
>TRBV7-2|NA|NA|TRBJ2-4
CAGSLAEGRLLADKNIQYF
TGTGCCGGCAGCTTAGCTGAGGGGCGGCTCCTAGCTGACAAAAACATTCAGTACTTC
>TRBV4-2|NA|once|TRBJ2-2
CASSQGISGGPPTGELFF
TGTGCCAGCAGCCAAGGGATTTCCGGGGGGCCCCCCACCGGGGAGCTGTTTTTT
>TRBV3-1|TRBD2|NA|TRBJ2-1
CASSRGGLAGGPGNEQFF
TGTGCCAGCAGCCGGGGAGGACTAGCGGGAGGGCCAGGCAATGAGCAGTTCTTC
>TRBV20-1|NA|few|TRBJ2-3
CSARVATESIGTQYF
TGCAGTGCTAGAGTAGCGACGGAGAGTATTGGTACGCAGTATTTT
>TRBV7-2|NA|NA|TRBJ1-4
CASSPGTRKRNEKLFF
TGTGCCAGCAGCCCGGGGACGAGGAAGAGAAATGAAAAACTGTTTTTT
>TRBV5-1|TRBD2|NA|TRBJ2-1
CASSSGLAGVGEQFF
TGCGCCAGCAGCTCCGGACTAGCGGGAGTTGGTGAGCAGTTCTTC
>TRBV28|TRBD2|NA|TRBJ2-1
CASSLSSGRTYNEQFF
TGTGCCAGCAGTTTATCTAGCGGGAGGACCTACAATGAGCAGTTCTTC
>TRBV29-1|TRBD2|NA|TRBJ2-1
CSVRLAYNEQFF
TGCAGCGTTCGACTAGCGTACAATGAGCAGTTCTTC
>TRBV6-5|NA|few|TRBJ2-5
CASSYGGGLGGETQYF
TGTGCCAGCAGTTACGGGGGGGGGCTTGGGGGAGAGACCCAGTACTTC
>TRBV15|NA|NA|TRBJ1-2
CATSRLGQWGYTF
TGTGCCACCAGCAGACTCGGACAGTGGGGCTACACCTTC
>TRBV7-9|NA|NA|TRBJ1-6
CASSRNSPLHF
TGTGCCAGCAGCCGGAATTCACCCCTCCACTTT
>TRBV7-2|NA|NA|TRBJ1-5
CASSLGRGLRQPQHF
TGTGCCAGCAGCTTGGGGCGGGGGCTCCGTCAACCCCAGCATTTT
>TRBV7-8|TRBD1|NA|TRBJ2-3
CASSFSGTGGSDTQYF
TGTGCCAGCAGCTTCTCGGGGACAGGGGGTTCAGATACGCAGTATTTT
>TRBV20-1|NA|NA|TRBJ2-7
CSASTGINEQYF
TGCAGTGCCAGTACAGGGATTAACGAGCAGTACTTC
>TRBV5-6|TRBD1|NA|TRBJ2-7
CASSFGTGELEQYF
TGTGCCAGCAGCTTCGGGACAGGGGAACTCGAGCAGTACTTC
>TRBV5-6|TRBD2|NA|TRBJ2-7
CASSFGGKSYEQYF
TGTGCCAGCAGCTTCGGGGGGAAGTCCTACGAGCAGTACTTC
>TRBV2|NA|few|TRBJ1-1
CASLTVLSTEAFF
TGTGCCAGCTTGACAGTGCTGAGCACTGAAGCTTTCTTT
>TRBV4-1|NA|few|TRBJ1-3
CASSQLFPSGNTIYF
TGCGCCAGCAGCCAATTATTCCCCTCTGGAAACACCATATATTTT
>TRBV27|TRBD1|few|TRBJ2-7
CASGDRNRYEQYF
TGTGCCAGCGGGGACAGGAATAGGTACGAGCAGTACTTC
>TRBV12-3/TRBV12-4|TRBD2|NA|TRBJ2-1
CASKVAGGLYNEQFF
TGTGCCAGCAAGGTAGCGGGGGGCCTTTACAATGAGCAGTTCTTC
>TRBV20-1|NA|NA|TRBJ1-2
CSARDWGSGYTF
TGCAGTGCTAGAGATTGGGGGAGTGGCTACACCTTC
>TRBV12-3/TRBV12-4|TRBD2|few|TRBJ2-3
CASTPGGVGTDTQYF
TGTGCCAGCACCCCGGGGGGGGTCGGCACAGATACGCAGTATTTT
>TRBV12-3/TRBV12-4|TRBD2|few|TRBJ2-7
CASSGTSGSLPYEQYF
TGTGCCAGCAGTGGGACTAGCGGGAGTCTACCCTACGAGCAGTACTTC
>TRBV29-1|NA|few|TRBJ1-1
CSAPPRDGEAFF
TGCAGCGCCCCCCCCAGGGACGGTGAAGCTTTCTTT
>TRBV20-1|NA|NA|TRBJ2-1
CSARHRARYNEQFF
TGCAGTGCTAGGCACAGGGCTCGGTACAATGAGCAGTTCTTC
>TRBV2|NA|NA|TRBJ1-5
CASSLDTLYQPQHF
TGTGCCAGCAGTCTGGACACTCTCTATCAGCCCCAGCATTTT
>TRBV12-3/TRBV12-4|NA|NA|TRBJ2-5
CASRSTGRGETQYF
TGTGCCAGCAGGTCAACAGGGAGAGGAGAGACCCAGTACTTC
>TRBV7-6|NA|few|TRBJ2-1
CASSPDFGLAIGNEQFF
TGTGCCAGCAGCCCTGATTTCGGTCTAGCAATCGGCAATGAGCAGTTCTTC
>TRBV28|TRBD1|NA|TRBJ2-7
CASSLFGTDFWEQYF
TGTGCCAGCAGTTTGTTCGGGACAGACTTCTGGGAGCAGTACTTC
>TRBV29-1|TRBD2|NA|TRBJ2-3
CNVELAGGADTQYF
TGCAACGTGGAGCTCGCGGGGGGTGCAGATACGCAGTATTTT
>TRBV12-3/TRBV12-4|NA|NA|TRBJ1-5
CASSLVVRDMHF
TGTGCCAGCAGTTTAGTCGTTCGGGACATGCATTTT
>TRBV7-2|TRBD1|many|TRBJ2-7
CASSLGTGVLYEQYF
TGTGCCAGCAGCTTGGGGACAGGTGTGCTCTACGAGCAGTACTTC
>TRBV27|NA|few|TRBJ2-1
CASSPALTGLEQFF
TGTGCCAGCAGTCCCGCCCTTACAGGGCTTGAGCAGTTCTTC
>TRBV4-1|NA|NA|TRBJ2-5
CASHGGEGTQYF
TGCGCCAGCCACGGCGGAGAAGGGACCCAGTACTTC
>TRBV5-1|TRBD1|NA|TRBJ2-2
CASSPGTATGELFF
TGCGCCAGCAGCCCCGGGACAGCCACCGGGGAGCTGTTTTTT
>TRBV25-1|NA|once|TRBJ1-2
CASSEWQTDGYTF
TGTGCCAGCAGTGAATGGCAGACAGATGGCTACACCTTC
>TRBV29-1|NA|few|TRBJ2-7
CSVVSLESYEQYF
TGCAGCGTTGTGTCTTTAGAGTCCTACGAGCAGTACTTC
>TRBV11-2|TRBD2|few|TRBJ2-1
CASSYSGGTSYNEQFF
TGTGCCAGCAGCTATAGCGGGGGTACCTCCTACAATGAGCAGTTCTTC
>TRBV6-5|NA|NA|TRBJ2-7
CASSYLAEQYF
TGTGCCAGCAGTTATTTAGCCGAGCAGTACTTC
>TRBV9|TRBD1|few|TRBJ2-5
CASSVRQGSQETQYF
TGTGCCAGCAGCGTTAGACAGGGTTCGCAAGAGACCCAGTACTTC
>TRBV14|NA|NA|TRBJ1-2
CASSQVADLYYGYTF
TGTGCCAGCAGCCAAGTGGCGGATCTTTACTATGGCTACACCTTC
>TRBV20-1|TRBD2|NA|TRBJ2-1
CSALETSGGRNEQFF
TGCAGTGCCCTAGAGACTAGCGGGGGGCGGAATGAGCAGTTCTTC
>TRBV20-1|NA|NA|TRBJ2-7
CSAKFSGNAYEQYF
TGCAGTGCTAAATTTAGCGGAAATGCCTACGAGCAGTACTTC
>TRBV20-1|TRBD2|few|TRBJ2-1
CSARDASGGNNEQFF
TGCAGTGCTAGAGACGCTAGCGGGGGGAACAATGAGCAGTTCTTC
>TRBV15|NA|NA|TRBJ2-4
CATSRGFKNIQYF
TGTGCCACCAGCCGGGGATTCAAAAACATTCAGTACTTC
>TRBV6-5|NA|few|TRBJ2-3
CASSYDGGRDTQYF
TGTGCCAGCAGTTACGACGGGGGCCGCGATACGCAGTATTTT
>TRBV28|TRBD1|NA|TRBJ2-1
CASSSVDRISYNEQFF
TGTGCCAGCAGTTCTGTGGACAGGATCTCCTACAATGAGCAGTTCTTC
>TRBV11-3|NA|NA|TRBJ1-5
CASSPGGGSQPQHF
TGTGCCAGCAGCCCCGGGGGGGGAAGTCAGCCCCAGCATTTT
>TRBV6-1|TRBD2|few|TRBJ2-3
CASSEPPGGADTQYF
TGTGCCAGCAGTGAACCCCCCGGGGGGGCAGATACGCAGTATTTT
>TRBV6-6|NA|few|TRBJ2-1
CASSYGGAEQFF
TGTGCCAGCAGTTACGGGGGGGCTGAGCAGTTCTTC
>TRBV29-1|NA|NA|TRBJ2-7
CSVVHQFGLTNEQYF
TGCAGCGTTGTCCACCAGTTCGGCCTTACGAACGAGCAGTACTTC
>TRBV2|TRBD1|few|TRBJ1-2
CATPGQGAYGYTF
TGTGCCACACCGGGACAGGGAGCCTATGGCTACACCTTC
>TRBV27|NA|few|TRBJ1-4
CASRALGVEKLFF
TGTGCCAGCAGGGCTTTGGGGGTCGAAAAACTGTTTTTT
>TRBV3-1|TRBD2|NA|TRBJ2-1
CASSQEGIERLAYDEQFF
TGTGCCAGCAGCCAAGAAGGTATTGAGCGACTAGCTTATGATGAGCAGTTCTTC